This TCR beta chain was captured by sequencing in a study of blood T cell repertoires in COVID-19 (dated by TCRdb to about 2020). Regarding the research as a whole: Collaborator samples came from the United States, Italy and Spain and covered acute and convalescent phases of COVID-19. The material from the prospective study consisted of cDNA or gDNA derived from T cells, B-cell-depleted T cells, or PBMCs. Deeply sampled blood TCRbeta repertoires from subjects exposed to, actively infected with, or recovered from COVID-19 were included in the dataset. The repertoires were released in a freely available public database meant as a resource for research on the immune response to SARS-CoV-2. Samples came from the ongoing ImmuneRACE study (first 160 participants) plus 1,254 subjects from 6 global collaborators. Nearly every sample came with metadata listing a de-identified subject ID, COVID-19 status, age in years and sex. Where available, HLA class I and class II types were obtained from metadata supplied by the sample provider rather than from assay-based typing.

TCRbeta CDR3 regions were amplified from genomic DNA using the immunoSEQ Assay, a bias-controlled multiplex PCR. From the authors' description of their analysis: Within the assay, amplification of reference gene primers was used to estimate how many nucleated cells each sample contained. To quantify the absolute abundance of each unique TCRbeta CDR3 rearrangement, sequence reads were collapsed and filtered. Productive Simpson clonality was computed per sample as the square root of Simpson's diversity index over productive rearrangements. What TCRdb holds here is the immuneACCESS table cut down to in-frame rearrangements. Part of the clones is not present; checked against another copy, under half of the missing clones reflect an unresolved V gene, and the others are unexplained. From that table come the V and J calls and clone size; the DNA was used to work out D and trimming. The sample table records 200,000 to 250,000 clones; 80% to 90% of these occur just once. The top ten clones comprise roughly 1.7% of the sample.

Results and caveats for the whole study, not just this receptor: How much clinical and demographic metadata was included differed by source and by participant, and the metadata was provided uncurated.

With respect to this clone: The antigen it binds to is not known. It has no much larger one-base neighbor in the sample; base qualities were not kept.

Enrolling through a virtual design, the prospective study's participants ranged in age from about 18 to 89 years and lived across 20 to 30 United States geographic areas. To assign participants to cohorts, the prospective study relied on clinical history that participants themselves reported in a screening survey and a study questionnaire. Recovered participants in ImmuneRACE Cohort 3 were defined as having two consecutive negative NP/OP PCR tests, clearance from a healthcare professional, or resolution of symptoms. In the prospective study, whole blood, serum and a nasopharyngeal or oropharyngeal swab were collected from each participant by mobile phlebotomists. Participants in the prospective study had the option to provide additional blood draws and questionnaires over an approximately 2-month period. Prospective study blood samples were shipped either frozen or at room temperature before DNA extraction.

The CDR3 starts with the cysteine, ends with the phenylalanine, and has 12 residues. Only CDR3 DNA is held: 36 bases, read in frame from base 1. Trimming leaves V shorter by 11 bases and J shorter by 4 bases, with the junction holding 8 bases beyond the gene matches. Taken from the germline V gene, the CDR1 and CDR2 loops are MGHDK and SYGVNS. The sequence links TRBV25-1 to TRBJ2-7; 7 central nucleotides agree with TRBD1. The sequence was obtained from a man aged 35 to 55 who had recovered from COVID-19. The sample comprised PBMCs or T cells enriched from blood (not recorded which). The CDR3 here reads CAQDRVAYEQYF. The sequenced DNA: TGTGCCCAAGACAGGGTTGCGTACGAGCAGTACTTC.